This T cell receptor beta chain was captured by sequencing in a study of regulatory T cells in long-lasting Graves disease. Notes on the study in general: With persistent disease, TRBV28, TRBJ1-2 and TRBJ2-5 were the favored segments. Sharing of public clonotypes was greater in persistent patients (2,741) than in new patients (roughly 1,000).

This CDR3 contains 13 residues. Germline V gene sequence: CDR1 DFQATT, CDR2 SNEGSKA (reference sequence). On this clonotype: Its antigen is currently unknown. This may stem from a read error, because a much larger clone lies one nucleotide away.

Arm-PCR of CDR3 regions and iRepertoire HTBI primers were used to build TCR beta libraries. TCRdb called the multiplex PCR reads again in MiXCR, with one record for every CDR3 protein. Seen here are roughly 350,000 distinct CDR3 sequences, about 16% observed once, and the top ten hold over 20%. Sample time point: newly diagnosed GD, antithyroid drugs for less than 3 months. RNA extracted from PBMCs served as the sequencing template. These same records also appear under a second study, on T cells in Graves' hyperthyroidism and ophthalmopathy.

The TCR comes from a woman aged 18-35 years with Graves disease. The chain combines TRBV20-1 with TRBJ2-5; possible D gene TRBD1, 6 bases. Material: peripheral blood mononuclear cells (PBMCs), obtained at new diagnosis, from a patient treated with antithyroid drugs. The CDR3 bases are TGCAGCGCGCTGACAGGATTCCAAGAGACCCGGTACTTC. This sequence encodes CSALTGFQETRYF.